This note documents a single T cell receptor (beta chain) sequence. This clone turned up a few times. It has no known antigen specificity. Base qualities are missing; no much larger clone stands one base away. The entry originates in a study of cytomegalovirus exposure and HLA in healthy donors (TCRdb year 2017). Regarding the study in general: In an earlier analysis of roughly 500 of the donors, 276 Gb of sequence data and 90 million to 130 million unique TCR beta sequences from some 170 million T cells were reported. To predict cytomegalovirus infection status, the study brought together high-throughput TCR immunosequencing, statistical association of individual TCRs with disease status, and machine learning. Because of strong linkage in the cohort, five DR-DQ haplotypes were treated as single units for association and clustering. Roughly 310 gigabases of sequencing data and 70 million to 85 million unique TCR sequences were included in an early release covering roughly 600 HLA-typed donors. Using immunosequencing, the study profiled T cell repertoires from about 610 subjects and related those repertoires to cytomegalovirus serostatus. A later analysis re-analyzed previously published TCR beta repertoires from several hundred donors and added high-resolution HLA genotyping to study TCR occurrence patterns. The study aimed to test whether signatures of past pathogen exposure could be identified by cataloging public T cell receptors. In addition to the first cohort of 650 to 750 subjects, a separate validation cohort of over 90 different subjects was used. The number of typed donors differed by locus: about 629-640 for A, B, C, DRB1 and DQB1; 500 to 550 for DQA1; around 580 for DPA1; and roughly 470 for DPB1. In a later genetic analysis, genome-wide SNP genotypes for about three fifths of the roughly 670 donors were used, and that subset was treated as a discovery cohort. To decide whether each TCR beta V gene segment behaved as functional or pseudogenic, an earlier analysis of over 500 of the donors relied on high-throughput TCR beta sequencing. All discovery cohort repertoires had been generated using a single sequencing platform. HLA typing covered class I and class II loci at four-digit resolution. Among the roughly 370 genotyped donors, approximately 82% belonged to the genetic ancestry cluster associated with self-reported Caucasian donors. Alongside the repertoire data, information on donor age, sex, ethnicity and CMV serostatus was compiled. On average, around 230,000 unique TCR beta nucleotide sequences were sequenced per donor among several hundred genotyped donors of the cohort, with around 19% of those sequences being non-productive. In the later analysis, no new phenotypic data were used to find candidate immune exposures; instead, reliance was placed on TCR beta sequences and their occurrence across donors.

Taken from the germline V gene, the CDR1 and CDR2 loops are SGHVS and FQNEAQ. Ends trimmed: V by 1 base, J by 4 bases; bases unmatched to a gene: 4. From its cysteine to its phenylalanine, the CDR3 spans 16 amino acids. Only CDR3 DNA is held: 48 bases, read in frame from base 1. To prepare the library, the immunoSEQ multiplex PCR assay was applied. The multiplex PCR relied on a mix of 60 forward primers for TCR Vbeta segments and 13 reverse primers for TCR Jbeta segments. Amplification of the CDR3 region of rearranged TCR beta genes was performed with a multiplex PCR assay on genomic DNA. The amplified TCR beta libraries were sequenced on the Illumina HiSeq System as 87-base-pair reads. Per the authors' processing: A later analysis counted tens of millions of unique TCR beta chains across the 650 to 800 repertoires, and 9 million to 14 million of these chains were shared by at least two donors. A nearest-neighbor algorithm error-corrected the raw reads and collapsed the reads into unique sequences, merging closely related sequences to remove PCR and sequencing errors. V, D and J gene segments were assigned by aligning CDR3 sequences to IMGT reference sequences. Each retained sequence needed at least a six-nucleotide match to both a V gene segment and a J gene segment. A rearrangement was called productive if the CDR3 had no stop codons and remained in frame with V and J, and every other rearrangement was called non-productive. CDR3 was defined by IMGT convention, running from the second conserved V-encoded cysteine to the conserved J-encoded phenylalanine. In an earlier analysis of roughly 580 of the donors, sequences lacking an unambiguous match to a single V gene segment were excluded. In an earlier analysis of several hundred of the donors, V segments were called functional above 56.7% productive rearrangements and were called segregating when the between-donor standard deviation exceeded 5%. A statistical classification framework was built for diagnosing cytomegalovirus status from the catalog of TCR beta chain sequences. In a later analysis, V and J genes were assigned by comparing TCR nucleotide sequences against IMGT/GENE-DB human TR gene sequences. A later analysis assigned CDR3 sequences and most-parsimonious VDJ recombination scenarios with the TCRdist pipeline. In a later analysis, each TCR beta chain was defined by its CDR3 amino acid sequence together with its V-gene family, and reads lacking a unique V-gene family were excluded. A later analysis removed 600 or so highly shared, low-generation-probability nucleotide sequences to deal with suspected cross-contamination and a sequencing artifact. In a later analysis, a clonal expansion index for each public chain was calculated from normalized within-repertoire ranks of inferred template counts. In a later analysis, generation probabilities were computed using a VDJ recombination model fitted to out-of-frame rearrangements, and the results were checked against IGoR. In a later analysis, hypergeometric tests were used to score TCR-TCR, TCR-HLA and TCR-CMV co-occurrence, with a repertoire-size bias correction applied to TCR pairs. In a later analysis, false discovery rates were estimated by permuting HLA or CMV assignments 20 times. In a later analysis, co-occurring TCRs were grouped using DBSCAN, and TCRdist sequence similarity was added for clustering within HLA-allele-positive subsets. For co-occurrence clustering, repertoires with fewer than 30,000 or more than 120,000 public chains were excluded, along with a handful of repertoires with anomalous nucleotide sharing. TCRdb took this table from immuneACCESS and kept in-frame rearrangements with V and J called. Such tables lack part of the clones; where checked against another copy, unresolved V genes explain under half of the gap, and the rest is unexplained. V and J calls and clone size are as listed in that table; D and trimming were resolved from the DNA. Recorded for this sample are more than 150,000 clones; approximately 71% of them occurred a single time. The ten largest clones take up around 7.7% of the sample.

On the study overall, not on this receptor specifically: Some IMGT-functional V segments, including TRBV6-2 and TRBV6-3, could not be distinguished by the 87-base-pair reads and were therefore excluded. Compared with the approximately 700-donor mean, donors in an Asian-associated ancestry cluster had fewer N-insertions in productive TCRs, according to a later genetic analysis. A cluster of highly shared sequence variants was judged likely to be a technical artifact of the sequencing pipeline. In both the original and validation cohorts, the classifier was reported to diagnose cytomegalovirus status with high specificity and sensitivity. Because HLA typing was unavailable for some donors at each locus, only the typed subset was used in association tests. When HLA alleles, especially DR and DQ, strongly co-occurred, TCR associations were difficult to assign to individual alleles. Across donors, most TCR sequences were observed very rarely, whereas some public TCRs were present in many individuals. Sequencing depth was assumed to be roughly uniform across donors in the presence/absence analyses, though that assumption may not hold. The cohort was sequenced for TCR beta chains only, and without alpha or paired-chain data the features that could be detected were limited. A further reported finding was that TCR beta sequences accurately predicted the HLA-A and HLA-B alleles for most subjects in the first cohort. Broadly in line with IMGT annotations, most TCR beta V segments showed up in productive rearrangements about 90% or about 30% of the time in an earlier analysis of roughly 590 of the donors. According to the authors, the approach could potentially be generalized to other disease states and immunological phenotypes. A later analysis found that TCR association rates varied across HLA loci, with DRB1 alleles showing the most associated TCRs and HLA-C alleles the fewest. In the study, roughly 160 TCR beta chains were listed as associated with cytomegalovirus. In a later analysis, several top co-occurrence clusters were reported to appear linked to parvovirus B19, influenza, CMV and Epstein-Barr virus. Correlated functional status among segregating V segments might be attributable to linkage disequilibrium, but an unknown experimental factor could not be ruled out. Because counts were too low, 15 to 20 rarely observed V segments, including chromosome 9 orphons, were excluded from the earlier analysis of some 590 of the donors. In a later analysis, 16,951 TCR beta sequences were associated with specific HLA alleles at a false discovery rate of 0.05. In vitro tests confirmed that a few of the cytomegalovirus-associated TCR beta chains recognize cytomegalovirus antigens. In a later analysis, most CMV-associated TCR beta chains were found to appear HLA-restricted, with HLA associations seemingly driven largely by CMV exposure. For the cohort, immune exposure information was limited to CMV serostatus. In a later genetic analysis, a missense DCLRE1C variant was associated with V-gene and J-gene trimming of TCR beta chains, and the association was replicated in an independent cohort. A later analysis found that HLA-associated TCR beta chains were more clonally expanded and had lower generation probabilities than equally common non-associated chains.

The cohort consisted of hundreds of healthy bone marrow donors. At the time of sampling, all cohort members were nominally healthy, though unrecorded immune exposures were likely present. The donor was CMV seropositive and was included in the group of 300 or so seropositive cohort members. Each donor provided a peripheral blood sample, and peripheral blood mononuclear cells were used for TCR beta sequencing. The Qiagen DNeasy Blood Extraction Kit was used to extract genomic DNA from the blood cell samples. The V and J segments used are TRBV7-8 and TRBJ2-1; 10 of the junction bases match TRBD2. The clonotype originates from a woman aged 40 to 55 in good health and CMV-seropositive. The sample comprised PBMCs. The CDR3: CASSLEGTSDYNEQFF. The bases read TGTGCCAGCAGCTTAGAAGGGACTAGCGATTACAATGAGCAGTTCTTC.